This T cell receptor (beta chain) was profiled in a study of T cell responses to AZD1222 COVID-19 vaccine. TCRdb keeps only in-frame clones here, not all; method: immunoSEQ multiplex PCR. The table lists 99,000 or so clones, more than 75% of them singletons. Between the trimmed V and J ends, which lost 0 bases and 7 bases, there was a span of 13 bases. CDR1 SGHKS and CDR2 YYEKEE come from the germline V gene (reference sequence). CDR3 size: 14 residues. This sample comprised peripheral blood, obtained on day 0 of AZD1222 vaccination. The chain couples TRBV5-5 to TRBJ1-1; D not resolved. This sequence was found in an adult in good health. CDR3 in amino acids: CASSLVKGIGEAFF. The DNA for the CDR3 is TGTGCCAGCAGCTTGGTTAAGGGAATTGGTGAAGCTTTCTTT.